Each of the 30 T cell receptor beta chains below was sequenced from the same sample in a study of cytomegalovirus exposure and HLA in healthy donors (TCRdb year 2017). Receptors were amplified or captured by the immunoSEQ multiplex PCR assay. A mixture of 60 forward primers for TCR Vbeta segments and 13 reverse primers for TCR Jbeta segments was used in the multiplex PCR. TCRdb's version of the immuneACCESS table is confined to in-frame rearrangements and falls short of the full clone set. An unresolved V gene accounts for under half of the shortfall where checked; the remainder is of unknown origin. In this sample the table shows some 150,000 clones, 82% of which occur a single time. Around 1.5% of the sample rests with the top ten. The sequenced material came from PBMCs. These receptors were taken from a male donor in good health and CMV-seronegative.

This chain uses TRBV5-1 with TRBJ1-1; 7 nucleotides line up with TRBD1. J gave up 5 bases and V 4 bases, and 8 bases lay outside the gene matches. The length of the CDR3 is 14 residues. CDR1 is SGHRS and CDR2 is YFSETQ in the germline V gene. Here the CDR3 DNA reads TGCGCCAGCAGCGTAGGGGGCGGAAATACTGAAGCTTTCTTT. It is translated as CASSVGGGNTEAFF.

In nucleotides, the CDR3 is TGTGCCAGCAGTGACAGCTACGAGCAGTACTTC. Translating it yields CASSDSYEQYF. This chain uses TRBV6-1 with TRBJ2-7, with D unresolved. This CDR3 is built from 11 residues. CDR1 and CDR2 (germline): MNHNS, SASEGT. The V gene lost 3 bases and the J gene lost 3 bases, with 3 bases spanning the gap.

The chain links TRBV7-9 to TRBJ1-3; no definite D call. The CDR3 contains 15 residues. With 4 bases removed from V and 0 bases from J, the gap between germline ends came to 10 bases. Germline-derived CDR1 and CDR2 are SEHNR and FQNEAQ (reference sequence). The CDR3 here is CASSSDSTSGNTIYF. For the CDR3, the DNA is TGTGCCAGCAGCTCAGACTCAACCTCTGGAAACACCATATATTTT.

The CDR3 DNA reads as TGTGCCAGTAGTCTAACCCGGGGAGGTACAGATACGCAGTATTTT. Its protein product is CASSLTRGGTDTQYF. This chain uses TRBV19 with TRBJ2-3; D is possibly TRBD2 (6 bases). Trimming pared 5 bases from V and 3 bases from J, leaving 15 bases between. Germline V gives CDR1 LNHDA, CDR2 SQIVND (reference sequence). The length of the CDR3 is 15 residues.

This sequence joins TRBV29-1 and TRBJ1-3; no firm D call. The CDR3 runs to 11 residues. Deletions cut 7 bases from V and 2 bases from J, with 6 bases between. The germline CDR1 and CDR2 sequences are SQVTM and ANQGSEA. CDR3 DNA sequence: TGCAGCGCGGGAACTGGAAACACCATATATTTT. Its translation: CSAGTGNTIYF.

V usage is TRBV5-4 and J usage is TRBJ2-3; D perhaps matches TRBD1 (5 bases). The germline V gene encodes CDR1 SGHNT and CDR2 YYREEE (reference sequence). Trimming left V 1 base short and J 2 bases short, with 11 bases between. The CDR3 is 15 amino acids. The CDR3 nucleotides are TGTGCCAGCAGCTTGCTCCAGGGCCCCACAGATACGCAGTATTTT. This sequence encodes CASSLLQGPTDTQYF.

This rearrangement joins TRBV30 to TRBJ1-5; TRBD1 is a possible D gene (5 bases). CDR3 size: 15 residues. Trimming left V 5 bases short and J 3 bases short, with 17 bases between. The V gene's germline CDR1 is GTSNPN and CDR2 SVGIG (reference sequence). CDR3 DNA sequence: TGTGCCTGGGCATCCAAAAGGGGTTTCAATCAGCCCCAGCATTTT. It yields the protein CAWASKRGFNQPQHF. The variable domain in full, completed from reference TRBV30 and TRBJ1-5, reads SQTIHQWPATLVQPVGSPLSLECTVEGTSNPNLYWYRQAAGRGLQLLFYSVGIGQISSEVPQNLSASRPQDRQFILSSKKLLLSDSGFYLCAWASKRGFNQPQHFGDGTRLSIL.

This clone showed up just once. The chain is built from TRBV6-1 and TRBJ2-6, with D uncertain. This CDR3 region has 15 residues. Germline CDR1 reads MNHNS; CDR2 reads SASEGT. V shed 6 bases and J shed 4 bases, with 13 bases lying between them. The CDR3 region is CASRLPLSGANVLTF. The CDR3 DNA is TGTGCCAGCAGGCTACCCCTCTCAGGGGCCAACGTCCTGACTTTC.

J is TRBJ1-6 and V is TRBV7-7, with D hard to call. The germline V gene encodes CDR1 SSHAT and CDR2 FNYEAQ (reference sequence). Trimming removed 2 bases from V and 4 bases from J, with 9 bases in between. This CDR3 spans 15 amino acids. CDR3 DNA sequence: TGTGCCAGCAGCTTATCCCCAGATTATAATTCACCCCTCCACTTT. This sequence encodes CASSLSPDYNSPLHF.

This clone was picked up a small number of times. The V call is TRBV19, the J call TRBJ1-3; no reliable D call. V was shortened by 6 bases and J by 5 bases, with 20 bases between the two germline ends. The CDR3 covers 16 residues. Per the germline V gene, CDR1 is LNHDA and CDR2 is SQIVND (reference sequence). The CDR3 loop is CASRDKTDLYRNTIYF. Written as DNA, the CDR3 is TGTGCCAGTAGGGATAAGACTGACCTATATAGAAACACCATATATTTT.

The chain employs TRBV11-2 and TRBJ2-3; the D is unclear. The V end was cut by 2 bases, the J end by 2 bases, with 5 bases between. This CDR3 is 13 amino acids long. Germline CDR1 SGHAT, CDR2 FQNNGV. This CDR3 reads CASSLRDTDTQYF. Written as DNA, the CDR3 is TGTGCCAGCAGCTTACGAGACACAGATACGCAGTATTTT.

The chain combines TRBV5-4 with TRBJ2-2; TRBD2 matches 9 bases. The V and J ends lost 1 base and 4 bases, in that order; junction bases with no gene match: 8. The germline V gene has CDR1 SGHNT and CDR2 YYREEE (reference sequence). The CDR3 is 17 amino acids. CDR3 region: CASSLSRAGGITGELFF. In nucleotides, the CDR3 is TGTGCCAGCAGCTTGTCTCGAGCGGGAGGCATCACCGGGGAGCTGTTTTTT.

About this clone: Other DNA sequences in the same sample also yield this CDR3. V gene TRBV6-1 combines with J gene TRBJ1-1; unclear D gene. There are 13 residues in the CDR3. Trimming left V 2 bases short and J 5 bases short, with 9 bases between. CDR1 and CDR2 from the germline V gene are MNHNS and SASEGT. The CDR3 reads CASSENLGTEAFF. The DNA of the CDR3 is TGTGCCAGCAGTGAAAACCTCGGTACTGAAGCTTTCTTT.

The chain links TRBV7-2 to TRBJ1-4; D is uncertain. V was shortened by 5 bases and J by 4 bases, with 8 bases between the two germline ends. CDR1 is SGHTA and CDR2 is FQGNSA in the germline V gene. This CDR3 is 13 amino acids long. The CDR3 DNA is TGTGCCAGCAGCCGAGTCTTTAATGAAAAACTGTTTTTT. As protein: CASSRVFNEKLFF.

This clone has more than one count but fewer than ten. The chain uses TRBV6-5 and TRBJ2-3, with D perhaps matching TRBD2 (5 bases). Trimming cost V 5 bases and J 1 base, with 13 bases left between them. The CDR3 covers 15 residues. Per germline, CDR1 MNHEY and CDR2 SVGAGI. The CDR3 DNA follows: TGTGCCAGCAGTCCTCTAGCCGCTGGCACAGATACGCAGTATTTT. This encodes CASSPLAAGTDTQYF.

V usage is TRBV27 and J usage is TRBJ2-7; 7 nucleotides agree with TRBD1. V shed 4 bases, J shed 0 bases, and the junction held 3 bases outside the gene matches. Germline V gives CDR1 MNHEY, CDR2 SMNVEV (reference sequence). The CDR3 length is 14 residues. The CDR3 protein is CASSWGQTSYEQYF. The CDR3 DNA sequence: TGTGCCAGCAGTTGGGGACAGACCTCCTACGAGCAGTACTTC.

V usage is TRBV4-2 and J usage is TRBJ2-1; D is possibly TRBD2 (6 bases). The V and J ends lost 4 bases and 9 bases respectively, with 13 bases between them. The CDR3 runs 13 residues. The germline gives CDR1 LGHNA, CDR2 YNFKEQ. CDR3 in DNA: TGTGCCAGCAGCCGCGAGCTAGCGAGTGAGCAGTTCTTC. Its protein product is CASSRELASEQFF.

The chain carries TRBV7-9 and TRBJ2-2; TRBD1 aligns across 7 bases. Losses at the gene ends were 5 bases for V and 4 bases for J; bases not matched to a gene: 7. CDR1 and CDR2 (germline): SEHNR, FQNEAQ (reference sequence). This CDR3 region has 15 residues. Here the CDR3 DNA reads TGTGCCAGCAGCCTCCCTACAGGGGTCACCGGGGAGCTGTTTTTT. Protein product: CASSLPTGVTGELFF. Variable domain in full (rest from reference TRBV7-9 and TRBJ2-2): DTGVSQNPRHKITKRGQNVTFRCDPISEHNRLYWYRQTLGQGPEFLTYFQNEAQLEKSRLLSDRFSAERPKGSFSTLEIQRTEQGDSAMYLCASSLPTGVTGELFFGEGSRLTVL.

The chain links TRBV5-6 to TRBJ1-1; D gene ambiguous. The germline V and J ends were trimmed by 1 base and 1 base, with 8 bases remaining between them. Germline V CDR1 and CDR2: SGHDT, YYEEEE. The CDR3 loop spans 14 amino acids. CDR3 sequence (DNA): TGTGCCAGCAGCTTGCCGCCCGGGAACACTGAAGCTTTCTTT. It encodes CASSLPPGNTEAFF.

This clone appeared once. V gene TRBV9 combines with J gene TRBJ1-2; a possible D gene is TRBD1 (5 bases). This CDR3 spans 13 amino acids. The V end lost 3 bases, the J end lost 7 bases, and 13 bases lay between the germline ends. The germline gives CDR1 SGDLS, CDR2 YYNGEE. In DNA form, the CDR3 reads TGTGCCAGCAGCGCGGGCAGGGCTGTTGGCTACACCTTC. This sequence encodes CASSAGRAVGYTF.

The chain links TRBV14 to TRBJ1-2; D may be TRBD1 (6 bases). Germline V gene lookup returns CDR1 SGHDN and CDR2 FVKESK. V was clipped by 1 base and J by 4 bases, with 13 bases between them. The CDR3 totals 15 residues. The CDR3 DNA is TGTGCCAGCAGCCAAGGACAGGCATTCGCCTATGGCTACACCTTC. Translated, it gives CASSQGQAFAYGYTF. Combining the CDR3 with reference TRBV14 and TRBJ1-2 gives the whole variable domain EAGVTQFPSHSVIEKGQTVTLRCDPISGHDNLYWYRRVMGKEIKFLLHFVKESKQDESGMPNNRFLAERTGGTYSTLKVQPAELEDSGVYFCASSQGQAFAYGYTFGSGTRLTVV.

V gene TRBV7-9 combines with J gene TRBJ2-2, with unresolved D. This CDR3 is 12 amino acids long. Germline V gene data show CDR1 as SEHNR and CDR2 as FQNEAQ (reference sequence). Trimming took 5 bases from V and 4 from J, leaving 5 bases between them. CDR3 amino acids: CASSLSTGELFF. The CDR3, as DNA: TGTGCCAGCAGCCTAAGCACCGGGGAGCTGTTTTTT.

This chain uses TRBV4-3 with TRBJ2-7, with D possibly TRBD2 on 6 matching bases. The CDR3 runs to 15 residues. Germline assignment: CDR1 LGHNA and CDR2 YSLEER. Trimming removed 2 bases from V and 7 bases from J, with 18 bases in between. The CDR3 DNA reads as TGCGCCAGCAGCCAAATGGGGCTGGGACTTACGGAGCAGTACTTC. Protein product: CASSQMGLGLTEQYF.

The J gene is TRBJ1-4, the V gene TRBV10-3; 12 bases line up with TRBD1. CDR1 is ENHRY, CDR2 SYGVKD, per germline. The ends lost 1 base at V and 8 bases at J; junction bases unmatched: 2. The length of the CDR3 is 15 residues. The CDR3 loop reads CAISELGTGGEKLFF. The CDR3 nucleotides read TGTGCCATCAGTGAGTTAGGGACAGGGGGCGAAAAACTGTTTTTT.

This chain connects TRBV11-3 to TRBJ2-7; the D gene is possibly TRBD1 (7 bases). CDR3 length: 15 amino acids. Per germline, CDR1 SGHNT and CDR2 YENEEA. V gave up 2 bases and J gave up 2 bases, with 13 bases separating them. For the CDR3, the DNA is TGTGCCAGCAGCTTACAGGGGGGTTTAGCCTACGAGCAGTACTTC. Its protein product is CASSLQGGLAYEQYF.

This clone was detected only once. CDR3 protein: CASSQDPQGYGYTF. The CDR3 bases are TGCGCCAGCAGCCAAGATCCCCAGGGTTATGGCTACACCTTC. V and J are TRBV4-1 and TRBJ1-2, with D possibly matching TRBD1 (5 bases). Per germline, CDR1 MGHRA and CDR2 YSYEKL. CDR3 size: 14 residues. Between the trimmed V and J ends, which lost 0 bases and 5 bases, there was a span of 10 bases.

J is TRBJ2-1 and V is TRBV19, with D unresolved. The V end was cut by 3 bases, the J end by 3 bases, with 6 bases between. The germline V gene encodes CDR1 LNHDA and CDR2 SQIVND (reference sequence). This CDR3 has 13 residues. The CDR3 sequence: CASSMGSYNEQFF. CDR3 nucleotides: TGTGCCAGTAGTATGGGCAGCTACAATGAGCAGTTCTTC.

The CDR3 loop is CASSFRNQGDTQYF. As DNA, the CDR3 is TGTGCCAGCAGCTTTAGGAACCAGGGGGATACGCAGTATTTT. This chain joins TRBV13 and TRBJ2-3; perhaps TRBD1 as D (6 bases). This CDR3 contains 14 residues. V lost 3 bases and J 6 bases, leaving 13 bases between the germline ends. CDR1 PRHDT and CDR2 FYEKMQ come from the germline V gene (reference sequence).

The chain employs TRBV2 and TRBJ2-3; TRBD2 agrees at 13 bases. Looked up from germline, CDR1 is SNHLY and CDR2 is FYNNEI. The J segment lost 4 bases and the V segment lost 2 bases, leaving 12 bases of the junction unmatched. The CDR3 loop spans 19 amino acids. In DNA, the CDR3 is TGTGCCAGCAGTGAAAGGACTAGCGGGAGTTTTCCGGGCGCAGATACGCAGTATTTT. Amino acid sequence: CASSERTSGSFPGADTQYF.

This clone occurred a few times. This chain joins TRBV7-2 and TRBJ2-2; D remains ambiguous. V was trimmed by 5 bases and J by 3 bases, leaving 4 bases between them. This CDR3 has 12 residues. In germline, CDR1 is SGHTA, CDR2 FQGNSA. CDR3 residues: CASSPYTGELFF. The CDR3 DNA sequence: TGTGCCAGCAGCCCCTACACCGGGGAGCTGTTTTTT.